These 19 T cell receptor beta chains were sequenced from one sample in a study of T-cell reconstitution after alpha-beta-depleted transplantation in children. TCRbeta library construction was performed incorporating unique molecular identifiers. TCRdb reanalysed the PCR reads using MiXCR and keeps one entry per CDR3 protein. The sample contains approximately 650,000 distinct CDR3 sequences, around 13% of which appear only once. Material: PBMCs, obtained before TCRalphabeta/CD19-depleted stem cell transplant. The receptors were gathered from a girl aged 2 to 9 with congenital amegakaryocytic thrombocytopenia, due to receive a stem cell transplant.

This clonotype was counted ten times or more. CDR3 coding DNA: TGTGCCAGCATATCCTCGAACACCGGGGAGCTGTTTTTT. Its protein is CASISSNTGELFF. The V gene is TRBV25-1, the J gene TRBJ2-2; the D is unclear. The CDR3 spans 13 residues. CDR1 MGHDK and CDR2 SYGVNS come from the germline V gene. V was pared by 7 bases and J by 0 bases, with 6 bases between.

This clonotype came up a few times. The chain is built from TRBV12-3 or TRBV12-4 and TRBJ2-1, with 11 nucleotides matching TRBD2. The CDR3 covers 18 residues. The V segment lost 7 bases and the J segment 1 base; nucleotides outside the gene matches: 12. CDR3 nucleotides: TGTGCCAGCACTCTTAGGCCTAGCGGGAGGCGTTCCTACAATGAGCAGTTCTTC. It yields the protein CASTLRPSGRRSYNEQFF.

This clonotype was seen ten or more times. V and J are TRBV5-1 and TRBJ1-1; 7 bases fit TRBD1. V trimming: 2 bases; J trimming: 1 base; junction bases outside the gene matches: 2. This CDR3 contains 14 residues. Germline CDR1 and CDR2: SGHRS and YFSETQ. CDR3 protein: CASSFGTENTEAFF. The CDR3 DNA is TGCGCCAGCAGCTTTGGGACAGAGAACACTGAAGCTTTCTTT. Complete variable domain (other parts from reference TRBV5-1 and TRBJ1-1): KAGVTQTPRYLIKTRGQQVTLSCSPISGHRSVSWYQQTPGQGLQFLFEYFSETQRNKGNFPGRFSGRQFSNSRSEMNVSTLELGDSALYLCASSFGTENTEAFFGQGTRLTVV.

This clonotype was observed many times. CDR3 loop: CASRGGLASWYEQYF. The CDR3 nucleotides read TGTGCCAGCAGAGGGGGACTAGCGTCATGGTACGAGCAGTACTTC. The rearrangement joins TRBV12-3 or TRBV12-4 to TRBJ2-7; 10 positions agree with TRBD2. The CDR3 runs to 15 residues. Trimming took 6 bases from V and 4 from J; bases not matched to a gene: 9.

This clonotype has only a few counts. The CDR3 here is CATSRGVAGINEQFF. The CDR3 nucleotides read TGTGCCACCAGCAGAGGGGTAGCGGGAATAAATGAGCAGTTCTTC. The rearrangement joins TRBV15 to TRBJ2-1, with 8 bases matching TRBD2. CDR1 and CDR2 (germline): LNHNV, YYDKDF (reference sequence). The CDR3 runs 15 residues. Trimming took 1 base from V and 7 from J; bases not matched to a gene: 6.

This clonotype has more than one count but fewer than ten. The CDR3 region is CASSPTTGQGRYGYTF. The CDR3 DNA reads TGTGCCAGCAGCCCGACTACAGGACAGGGACGGTATGGCTACACCTTC. This chain links TRBV7-9 with TRBJ1-2; 8 nucleotides line up with TRBD1. J was trimmed by 5 bases and V by 5 bases; bases with no gene match: 13. The CDR3 covers 16 residues. Germline CDR1 reads SEHNR; CDR2 reads FQNEAQ (reference sequence).

In this sample, this clonotype turned up many times. This chain links TRBV5-1 with TRBJ1-1, with TRBD1 identical over 9 bases. CDR1 is SGHRS, CDR2 YFSETQ, per germline. The junction had 10 bases not matched to a gene; V was cut back by 4 bases and J by 6 bases. This CDR3 contains 15 residues. CDR3 nucleotide sequence: TGCGCCAGCAGCCATTCCTGGACAGGGGTGGCTGAAGCTTTCTTT. Translated, it gives CASSHSWTGVAEAFF.

This clonotype was observed at least ten times. This chain links TRBV20-1 with TRBJ2-5, with D possibly TRBD2 on 6 matching bases. This CDR3 comprises 14 residues. The germline V gene has CDR1 DFQATT and CDR2 SNEGSKA (reference sequence). Trimming removed 4 bases from V and 3 bases from J, with 15 bases in between. CDR3 amino acids: CSATFSGLKETQYF. In DNA, the CDR3 is TGCAGTGCTACTTTTAGCGGATTAAAAGAGACCCAGTACTTC.

This clonotype was seen only a few times. This sequence joins TRBV10-2 and TRBJ2-1, with 14 positions matching TRBD2. The CDR3 loop spans 18 amino acids. Per germline, CDR1 WSHSY and CDR2 SAAADI. V shed 5 bases and J 4 bases; nucleotides not matched to a gene: 10. The CDR3 spells CASSHSTSGRELYNEQFF. The CDR3 bases are TGCGCCAGCAGTCACTCGACTAGCGGGAGGGAATTATACAATGAGCAGTTCTTC.

This chain links TRBV6-1 with TRBJ1-5; tentatively, D is TRBD1 (6 bases). Looked up from germline, CDR1 is MNHNS and CDR2 is SASEGT. V was trimmed by 1 base and J by 6 bases, leaving 13 bases between them. The CDR3 runs to 15 residues. The CDR3 is CASSEDWGGSQPQHF. The CDR3 region has the DNA TGTGCCAGCAGTGAAGATTGGGGGGGCTCTCAGCCCCAGCATTTT.

This clonotype was found many times. The chain recombines TRBV6-1 with TRBJ2-7; D uncertain. Trimming took 7 bases from V and 4 from J, leaving 17 bases between them. The CDR3 runs to 14 residues. The germline V gene encodes CDR1 MNHNS and CDR2 SASEGT. The chain's CDR3 is CASTPDMRSYEQYF. CDR3 nucleotide sequence: TGTGCCAGCACCCCTGACATGCGGTCGTACGAGCAGTACTTC.

This clonotype was counted only a few times. The chain combines TRBV11-1 with TRBJ2-1; 10 bases match TRBD2. This CDR3 comprises 18 residues. V was pared by 5 bases and J by 5 bases, with 15 bases of the junction left unmatched. Germline CDR1 is SGHAT and CDR2 is FQDESV (reference sequence). The CDR3, as DNA: TGTGCCAGCAGCGGCGGGCTAGCGGGAGATGTAAGGGACAATGAGCAGTTCTTC. This codes for CASSGGLAGDVRDNEQFF.

This clonotype has a count of ten or more. The chain has TRBV12-3 or TRBV12-4 and TRBJ2-3; TRBD2 is a possible D gene (5 bases). The CDR3 is made up of 15 amino acids. V dropped 7 bases and J dropped 0 bases, with 14 bases sitting between them. The chain's CDR3 is CASTTDSLSTDTQYF. The CDR3 region has the DNA TGTGCCAGCACCACGGACTCTTTAAGCACAGATACGCAGTATTTT.

There are a few counts of this clonotype. This chain uses TRBV5-6 with TRBJ2-3; the D gene is possibly TRBD2 (6 bases). Between the trimmed V and J ends, which lost 2 bases and 4 bases, there was a span of 17 bases. Germline V gene lookup returns CDR1 SGHDT and CDR2 YYEEEE. This CDR3 has 16 residues. CDR3 coding DNA: TGTGCCAGCAGCTTACGGACTAAAACCCCCCCAGATACGCAGTATTTT. Translated, it gives CASSLRTKTPPDTQYF.

There are many counts of this clonotype. This chain links TRBV20-1 with TRBJ2-2; D unresolved. Per germline, CDR1 DFQATT and CDR2 SNEGSKA (reference sequence). The CDR3 contains 14 residues. The germline V and J ends were trimmed by 1 base and 2 bases, with 8 bases remaining between them. The CDR3 region is CSARGRDNTGELFF. CDR3 coding DNA: TGCAGTGCTAGAGGCCGTGATAACACCGGGGAGCTGTTTTTT.

J is TRBJ2-7 and V is TRBV27; D not certain. The ends were cut back, 6 bases at V and 4 bases at J, with 19 bases in the middle. The CDR3 runs to 15 residues. Per germline, CDR1 MNHEY and CDR2 SMNVEV (reference sequence). CDR3 coding DNA: TGTGCCAGCAGGGAATACTCGGGTCTAAGGTACGAGCAGTACTTC. Residues: CASREYSGLRYEQYF.

A word on this clonotype: A read error may explain this, as a much larger clone is one base away. V and J are TRBV7-9 and TRBJ2-2, with a possible D match to TRBD2 (5 bases). The germline V gene has CDR1 SEHNR and CDR2 FQNEAQ (reference sequence). CDR3 length equals 17 residues. The CDR3 DNA reads as TGTGCCAGCAGCTTATTCGCGCAATTTTTGGGCACCGGGGAGCCGTTTTTT. Translating it yields CASSLFAQFLGTGEPFF.

This clonotype was recorded at least ten times. The chain couples TRBV29-1 to TRBJ2-1, with D perhaps matching TRBD1 or TRBD2 (5 bases each). This CDR3 is built from 14 residues. Germline V CDR1 and CDR2: SQVTM, ANQGSEA. V was clipped by 3 bases and J by 7 bases, with 16 bases between them. CDR3 nucleotides: TGCAGCGTTGATGGGGACCGAGGGAGAAATGAGCAGTTCTTC. Its translation: CSVDGDRGRNEQFF.

There are many counts of this clonotype. The chain recombines TRBV20-1 with TRBJ2-1; D is uncertain. Trimming stripped 5 bases from V and 5 bases from J, with 4 bases between. CDR1 is DFQATT, CDR2 SNEGSKA, per germline (reference sequence). The CDR3 extends over 10 amino acids. CDR3 region: CSAEHNEQFF. The CDR3 nucleotides read TGCAGTGCTGAACACAATGAGCAGTTCTTC.